The sequence of this TCR beta chain was determined in a study of Ad26.COV2.S vaccination and SARS-CoV-2 variants. Study-level results: Non-spike TCR breadth did not differ much between vaccine and placebo recipients.

The assay was immunoSEQ multiplex PCR, and TCRdb's table has in-frame clones only and misses some. The sample lists hundreds of thousands of clones; 70% to 90% were seen once. Treatment noted: around 19 received Ad26.COV2.S at low or high dose, single or two shots; roughly 5 received placebo; per-sample allocation not given. Day 63 following the first vaccine or placebo injection was when the samples were taken. Donation came from an adult in Boston who was aged 18-55 years. Points on this clone: Its matching antigen is unknown.

V shed 8 bases and J shed 2 bases, with 10 bases lying between them. Germline V lookup: CDR1 SGHNT, CDR2 YYREEE (reference sequence). The CDR3 consists of 12 residues. Source: peripheral blood, taken in a trial of Ad26.COV2.S vaccine versus placebo. This TCR came from a person between 18 and 60 years old who received the Ad26.COV2.S COVID-19 vaccine or a placebo. The chain joins TRBV5-4 to TRBJ1-1; no reliable D call. The DNA of the CDR3 is TGTGCCAGTGGGAGGTACAACACTGAAGCTTTCTTT. It encodes CASGRYNTEAFF.